These 20 T cell receptor beta chains share one sample of origin, sequenced in a study of cytomegalovirus exposure and HLA in healthy donors. PCR primers comprised 60 Vbeta and 13 Jbeta primers. Some clones are missing from TCRdb's copy, which holds only in-frame ones; the method was immunoSEQ multiplex PCR. Seen here are roughly 73,000 clones, about 80% observed once, and the top ten hold under 4%. Sequencing was performed on PBMCs. The origin of the receptors is a man in his forties in good health and CMV-seronegative.

The V gene is TRBV7-3, the J gene TRBJ2-7, with TRBD1 as a possible D gene (6 bases). From germline, CDR1 is SGHTA and CDR2 FQGTGA. The CDR3 contains 15 residues. The V gene lost 5 bases and the J gene lost 5 bases, with 19 bases spanning the gap. The CDR3 nucleotides are TGTGCCAGCAGCCAACAGGGACCTCCGAGGAACGAGCAGTACTTC. Protein product: CASSQQGPPRNEQYF.

The chain links TRBV29-1 to TRBJ2-5, with D perhaps matching TRBD2 (5 bases). Trimming stripped 4 bases from V and 5 bases from J, with 11 bases between. The CDR3 has 12 residues. Looked up from germline, CDR1 is SQVTM and CDR2 is ANQGSEA. CDR3 region: CSVGWRRETQYF. CDR3 sequence (DNA): TGCAGCGTTGGATGGAGGCGGGAGACCCAGTACTTC.

This rearrangement joins TRBV2 to TRBJ2-7; TRBD1 matches at 9 bases. The CDR3 is 13 amino acids. Trimming cost V 8 bases and J 3 bases; bases outside gene matches: 5. Germline CDR1 and CDR2: SNHLY and FYNNEI. This CDR3 is CASSGTGNYEQYF. In nucleotides, the CDR3 is TGTGCCAGCTCCGGGACAGGGAACTACGAGCAGTACTTC.

The rearrangement uses TRBV29-1 and TRBJ2-7; tentatively, D is TRBD1 (6 bases). Trimming took 4 bases from V and 2 from J, leaving 12 bases between them. CDR3 length: 13 residues. Germline assignment: CDR1 SQVTM and CDR2 ANQGSEA. In nucleotides, the CDR3 is TGCAGCGTTGCCCCCGGACAGCCCTACGAGCAGTACTTC. Translated, it gives CSVAPGQPYEQYF.

The J gene is TRBJ2-7, the V gene TRBV7-2, with 9 nucleotides matching TRBD1. Losses at the gene ends were 5 bases for V and 3 bases for J; bases not matched to a gene: 8. CDR3 length: 15 amino acids. Germline CDR1 reads SGHTA; CDR2 reads FQGNSA. CDR3 loop: CASSQGTGSFYEQYF. CDR3 sequence (DNA): TGTGCCAGCAGCCAAGGGACAGGGTCTTTCTACGAGCAGTACTTC. Full variable domain (remainder filled in from reference TRBV7-2 and TRBJ2-7): GAGVSQSPSNKVTEKGKDVELRCDPISGHTALYWYRQSLGQGLEFLIYFQGNSAPDKSGLPSDRFSAERTGGSVSTLTIQRTQQEDSAVYLCASSQGTGSFYEQYFGPGTRLTVT.

The chain links TRBV2 to TRBJ1-2, with a tentative D call TRBD1 (6 bases). Germline V lookup: CDR1 SNHLY, CDR2 FYNNEI. Trimming cost V 4 bases and J 7 bases, with 13 bases left between them. The CDR3 has 13 amino acids. CDR3 in DNA: TGTGCCAGCAGTGCCCAGGGGAGTGGTGGCTACACCTTC. Translating gives CASSAQGSGGYTF.

This clone was picked up a small number of times. This chain connects TRBV7-9 to TRBJ1-6; D is perhaps TRBD1 (6 bases). With 4 bases removed from V and 10 bases from J, the gap between germline ends came to 14 bases. The CDR3 runs to 14 residues. Germline V CDR1 and CDR2: SEHNR, FQNEAQ (reference sequence). In DNA form, the CDR3 reads TGTGCCAGCAGCTCAACAGGGCCGGGGTCACCCCTCCACTTT. The encoded protein is CASSSTGPGSPLHF.

The rearrangement uses TRBV19 and TRBJ2-1, with 12 positions matching TRBD2. In germline, CDR1 is LNHDA, CDR2 SQIVND (reference sequence). With V trimmed by 1 base and J by 3 bases, 1 base remained unmatched. This CDR3 has 16 amino acids. CDR3 amino acids: CASSIGTSGVYNEQFF. Written as DNA, the CDR3 is TGTGCCAGTAGTATAGGGACTAGCGGGGTCTACAATGAGCAGTTCTTC.

CDR3 in DNA: TGCAGCGTTGTGGGGGCCTCCCGGGAGACCCAGTACTTC. It codes for CSVVGASRETQYF. The chain uses TRBV29-1 and TRBJ2-5; tentatively, D is TRBD1 (6 bases). CDR1 is SQVTM, CDR2 ANQGSEA, per germline. Between the trimmed V and J ends, which lost 4 bases and 5 bases, there was a span of 14 bases. The CDR3 length is 13 residues.

Concerning this clone: Other DNA variants within this sample encode the same CDR3. The V gene is TRBV28, the J gene TRBJ1-5; D is unresolved. Germline-derived CDR1 and CDR2 are MDHEN and SYDVKM. The CDR3 is made up of 13 amino acids. Trimming stripped 6 bases from V and 0 bases from J, with 6 bases between. CDR3 DNA sequence: TGTGCCAGCAGCAGCGGTAGCAATCAGCCCCAGCATTTT. This translates into CASSSGSNQPQHF.

The chain uses TRBV18 and TRBJ1-4; TRBD1 aligns across 10 bases. The CDR3 has 15 residues. V dropped 3 bases and J dropped 7; count of bases not matched to a gene: 5. CDR1 is KGHSH and CDR2 is LQKENI in the germline V gene. CDR3 bases: TGTGCCAGCTCACCCCCGGGACAGGGGAGTGAAAAACTGTTTTTT. Protein product: CASSPPGQGSEKLFF.

V is TRBV19 and J is TRBJ2-7; D is uncertain. V gave up 2 bases and J gave up 0 bases, with 8 bases separating them. Germline CDR1 and CDR2: LNHDA and SQIVND (reference sequence). The CDR3 has 14 residues. In DNA form, the CDR3 reads TGTGCCAGTAGTATACGTCAGAACTCCTACGAGCAGTACTTC. It codes for CASSIRQNSYEQYF.

The chain has TRBV6-1 and TRBJ1-1; D call uncertain. Between the trimmed V and J ends, which lost 2 bases and 5 bases, there was a span of 15 bases. Looked up from germline, CDR1 is MNHNS and CDR2 is SASEGT. The CDR3 runs 15 residues. CDR3 coding DNA: TGTGCCAGCAGTGAACCCTCTGGAGAGAGTACTGAAGCTTTCTTT. It specifies CASSEPSGESTEAFF.

CDR3 protein: CASSALQGLTGNTIYF. For the CDR3, the DNA is TGTGCCAGCAGTGCCCTACAGGGATTAACTGGAAACACCATATATTTT. The chain joins TRBV6-1 to TRBJ1-3; possibly TRBD1 for D (6 bases). V dropped 4 bases and J dropped 2 bases, with 15 bases sitting between them. The CDR3 loop spans 16 amino acids. CDR1 is MNHNS, CDR2 SASEGT, per germline.

This chain links TRBV7-3 with TRBJ2-3; 7 bases align to TRBD2. This CDR3 spans 14 amino acids. The germline gives CDR1 SGHTA, CDR2 FQGTGA. V lost 3 bases to trimming and J lost 3 bases; unmatched junction nucleotides: 3. CDR3 loop: CASSLGGMTDTQYF. The CDR3 DNA reads as TGTGCCAGCAGCTTGGGGGGGATGACAGATACGCAGTATTTT. The whole variable domain, filled in from reference TRBV7-3 and TRBJ2-3, reads GAGVSQTPSNKVTEKGKYVELRCDPISGHTALYWYRQSLGQGPEFLIYFQGTGAADDSGLPNDRFFAVRPEGSVSTLKIQRTERGDSAVYLCASSLGGMTDTQYFGPGTRLTVL.

As DNA, the CDR3 is TGTGCCAGCAGTTACCAGCGACAGGGGGACTATGGCTACACCTTC. This encodes CASSYQRQGDYGYTF. The V gene is TRBV6-6, the J gene TRBJ1-2, with 9 bases identical to TRBD1. V dropped 2 bases and J dropped 3; count of bases not matched to a gene: 4. Germline V gives CDR1 MNHNY, CDR2 SVGAGI (reference sequence). CDR3 size: 15 residues.

This clone appeared once. The chain employs TRBV7-9 and TRBJ2-3, with 9 bases aligning to TRBD2. CDR1 SEHNR and CDR2 FQNEAQ come from the germline V gene (reference sequence). J was trimmed by 9 bases and V by 5 bases; bases with no gene match: 12. The CDR3 contains 15 residues. The CDR3 DNA reads as TGTGCCAGCAGCCGTGGGGGACTAGCCGACGGAACGCAGTATTTT. Amino acid sequence: CASSRGGLADGTQYF.

This clone appeared a few times. The J gene is TRBJ2-4, the V gene TRBV7-2, with 10 bases aligning to TRBD1. The CDR3 runs 16 residues. Germline CDR1 and CDR2: SGHTA and FQGNSA. V dropped 3 bases and J dropped 0; count of bases not matched to a gene: 2. As DNA, the CDR3 is TGTGCCAGCAGCTTGGGACAGGGGCTAGCCAAAAACATTCAGTACTTC. It specifies CASSLGQGLAKNIQYF. The full variable domain, rest sourced from reference TRBV7-2 and TRBJ2-4, is GAGVSQSPSNKVTEKGKDVELRCDPISGHTALYWYRQSLGQGLEFLIYFQGNSAPDKSGLPSDRFSAERTGGSVSTLTIQRTQQEDSAVYLCASSLGQGLAKNIQYFGAGTRLSVL.

The V call is TRBV6-6, the J call TRBJ2-3, with TRBD2 identical over 8 bases. The CDR3 length is 15 residues. The V gene end was trimmed by 8 bases and the J gene end by 2 bases; junction bases not matched to a gene: 9. Per the germline V gene, CDR1 is MNHNY and CDR2 is SVGAGI (reference sequence). The CDR3 nucleotides read TGTGCCAGCTTGCTTCCGGGGGGGGCCACAGATACGCAGTATTTT. This gives the protein CASLLPGGATDTQYF.

The chain has TRBV5-1 and TRBJ1-3; no reliable D call. Per the germline V gene, CDR1 is SGHRS and CDR2 is YFSETQ. The V gene lost 0 bases and the J gene lost 1 base, with 5 bases spanning the gap. CDR3 length: 14 residues. This chain's CDR3 is CASSLASSGNTIYF. The CDR3 nucleotides read TGCGCCAGCAGCTTGGCGAGTTCTGGAAACACCATATATTTT.